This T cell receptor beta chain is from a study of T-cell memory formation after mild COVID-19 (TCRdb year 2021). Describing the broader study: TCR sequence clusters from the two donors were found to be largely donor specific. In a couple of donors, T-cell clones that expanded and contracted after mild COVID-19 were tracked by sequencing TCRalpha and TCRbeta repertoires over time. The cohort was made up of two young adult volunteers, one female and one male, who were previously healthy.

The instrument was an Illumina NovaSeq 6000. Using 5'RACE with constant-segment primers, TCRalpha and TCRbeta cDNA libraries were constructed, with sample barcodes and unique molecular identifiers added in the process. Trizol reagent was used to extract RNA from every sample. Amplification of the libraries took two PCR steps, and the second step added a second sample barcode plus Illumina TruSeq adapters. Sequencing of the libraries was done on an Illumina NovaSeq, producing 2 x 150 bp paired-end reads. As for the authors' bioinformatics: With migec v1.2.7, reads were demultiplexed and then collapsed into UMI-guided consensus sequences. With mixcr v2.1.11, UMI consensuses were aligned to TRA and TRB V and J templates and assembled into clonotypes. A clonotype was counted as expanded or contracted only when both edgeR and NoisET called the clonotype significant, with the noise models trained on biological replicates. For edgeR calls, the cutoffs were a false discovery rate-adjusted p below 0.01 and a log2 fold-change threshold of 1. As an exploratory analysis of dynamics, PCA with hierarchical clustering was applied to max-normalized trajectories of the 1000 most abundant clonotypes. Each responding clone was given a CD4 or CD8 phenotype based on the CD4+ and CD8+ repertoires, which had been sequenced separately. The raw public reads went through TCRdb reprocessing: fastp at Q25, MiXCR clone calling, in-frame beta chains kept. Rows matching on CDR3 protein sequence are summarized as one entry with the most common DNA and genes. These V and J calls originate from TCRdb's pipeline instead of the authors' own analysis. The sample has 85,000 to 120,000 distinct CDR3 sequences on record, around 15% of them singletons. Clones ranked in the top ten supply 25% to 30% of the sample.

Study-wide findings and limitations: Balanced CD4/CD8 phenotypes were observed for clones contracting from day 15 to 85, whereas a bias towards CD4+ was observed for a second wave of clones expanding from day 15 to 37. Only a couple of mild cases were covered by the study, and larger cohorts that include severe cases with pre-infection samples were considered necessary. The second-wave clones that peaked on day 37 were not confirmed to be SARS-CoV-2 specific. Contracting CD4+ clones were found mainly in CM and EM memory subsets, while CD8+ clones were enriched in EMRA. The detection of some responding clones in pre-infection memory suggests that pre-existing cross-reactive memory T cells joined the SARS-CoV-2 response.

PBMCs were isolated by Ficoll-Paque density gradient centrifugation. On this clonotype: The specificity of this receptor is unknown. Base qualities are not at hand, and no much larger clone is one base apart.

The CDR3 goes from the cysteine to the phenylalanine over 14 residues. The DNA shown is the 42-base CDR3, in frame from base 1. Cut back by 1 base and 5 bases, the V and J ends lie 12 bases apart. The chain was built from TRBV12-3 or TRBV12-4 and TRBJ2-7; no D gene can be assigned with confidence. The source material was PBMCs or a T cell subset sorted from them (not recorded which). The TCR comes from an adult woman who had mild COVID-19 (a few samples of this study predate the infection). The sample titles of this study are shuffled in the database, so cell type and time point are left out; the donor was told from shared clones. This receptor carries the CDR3 CASSLVPRSHEQYF. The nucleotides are TGTGCCAGCAGTTTAGTTCCGAGGTCCCACGAGCAGTACTTC.